The text below deals with one TCR beta chain. Its antigen is undetermined. Deletions cut 2 bases from V and 3 bases from J, with 11 bases between. Germline V lookup: CDR1 MNHEY, CDR2 SVGAGI. The CDR3 totals 15 residues. This specimen belongs to a study of T cells in localized non-small cell lung cancer. Points from the study as a whole: T cell clonality was highest in uninvolved adjacent lung, above tumor.

Generated by immunoSEQ multiplex PCR, the TCRdb table keeps only in-frame clones and is missing some. The sample carries about 70,000 clones, roughly nine tenths recorded once. This clonotype was sampled from a male donor at least 60 years old with stage III squamous cell lung carcinoma. The sample in question was peripheral blood, obtained before any cancer treatment. This sequence joins TRBV6-5 and TRBJ1-5; D gene uncertain. The CDR3 sequence is CASSYASGLNQPQHF. Written as DNA, the CDR3 is TGTGCCAGCAGTTACGCGTCAGGCCTCAATCAGCCCCAGCATTTT.